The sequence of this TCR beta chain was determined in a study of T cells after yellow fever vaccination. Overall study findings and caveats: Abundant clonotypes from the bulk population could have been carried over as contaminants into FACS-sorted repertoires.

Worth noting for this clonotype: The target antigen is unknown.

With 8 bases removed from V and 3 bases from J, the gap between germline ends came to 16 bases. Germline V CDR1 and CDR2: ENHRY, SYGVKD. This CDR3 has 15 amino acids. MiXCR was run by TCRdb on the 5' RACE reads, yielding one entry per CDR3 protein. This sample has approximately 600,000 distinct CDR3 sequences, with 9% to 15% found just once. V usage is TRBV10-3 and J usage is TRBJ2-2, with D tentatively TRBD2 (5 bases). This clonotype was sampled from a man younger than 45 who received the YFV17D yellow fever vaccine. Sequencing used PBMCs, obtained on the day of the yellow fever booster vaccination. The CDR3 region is CAIRGTGSDTGELFF. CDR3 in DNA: TGTGCCATCCGGGGAACGGGATCCGACACCGGGGAGCTGTTTTTT.